This T cell receptor (beta chain) emerged from a study of cytomegalovirus exposure and HLA in healthy donors. Study outcomes and limitations: Owing to their indistinguishability, certain V segments, notably TRBV6-2 and TRBV6-3, were excluded. Diagnosis of cytomegalovirus status made by the classifier reportedly showed high specificity and sensitivity. Being productive about 87% or about 30% of the time was typical of most TCR beta V segments in an earlier analysis.

Primers included in the PCR were 60 Vbeta and 13 Jbeta primers. Only in-frame clones appear in the TCRdb table, and some are missing; sequencing was by immunoSEQ multiplex PCR. The sample contains about 160,000 clones, around 85% of which appear only once. Looked up from germline, CDR1 is SGHTA and CDR2 is FQGNSA. After removal of 1 base from V and 5 bases from J, the junction contained 14 bases not matched to a gene. This CDR3 has 18 amino acids. Samples came from healthy bone marrow donors. To note about this clone: The antigen remains unidentified.

The sequencing sample was made of PBMCs. The chain uses TRBV7-2 and TRBJ2-7; 10 bases are shared with TRBD1. This receptor was obtained from a young woman in good health and CMV-seronegative. The DNA for the CDR3 is TGTGCCAGCAGCTTAGGAAGCCCCTGGGACAGGGGAGGGGACGAGCAGTACTTC. This encodes CASSLGSPWDRGGDEQYF.